This T cell receptor beta chain was recorded in a study of tissue T cells after allogeneic stem cell transplantation. Regarding the study as a whole: Motif-based clustering found tissue-specific repertoire signatures shared across patients, though few clones were shared. In patients and mice, blood and spleen missed much of tissue repertoire.

Documented time point: mouse harvest day 14 after allogeneic transplant. The graft held 10^6 splenic CD5+ T cells and 10^7 T-cell-depleted bone marrow cells. Mice had MHC-mismatched B6 into BALB/c GVHD, sampled day 7 or 14. Trimming took off 4 bases at V and 0 bases at J, with 9 bases between the two ends. The germline V gene encodes CDR1 NNHDY and CDR2 SYVADS. This CDR3 region has 14 residues. This clone turned up a few times. What it recognizes is unknown. Germline and genes: mouse. The observed sequence ends 1 residue before the CDR3 terminus, with the missing tail filled in from the germline J gene. Sequencing of TCRbeta CDR3 at survey depth gave sequences and template counts. Here immunoSEQ multiplex PCR was the method, and the copy in TCRdb shows in-frame clones only, minus some. The table lists over 7,000 clones, 36% of them singletons, with around 4.7% in the top ten.

The sample consisted of skin. This clonotype was obtained from a female BALB/c mouse given C57BL/6 T cells with graft-versus-host disease after an allogeneic hematopoietic cell transplant. The genes are TRBV13-3 and TRBJ2-5; TRBD2 is a possible D gene (6 bases). The CDR3 reads CASSPGTNQDTQYF. The covered CDR3 bases are TGTGCCAGCAGTCCCGGGACTAACCAAGACACCCAGTAC.